The next 20 T cell receptor beta chains were all read from a single sample in a study of T cell repertoires in cytomegalovirus infection. TCRdb ran MiXCR on the reads and lists one entry per CDR3 protein. The table includes around 570,000 distinct CDR3 sequences, roughly 42% detected once. Antigens of these TCRs are unknown. The specimen was cultured PBMCs, collected from culture after CMV antigen stimulation. These receptors all stem from a human donor in good health (CMV status not recorded). Some clones in this sample may be carry-over from other donors' samples.

This sequence joins TRBV24-1 and TRBJ2-3; TRBD2 aligns across 7 bases. The CDR3 totals 16 residues. The germline gives CDR1 KGHDR, CDR2 SFDVKD. Trimming removed 4 bases from V and 6 bases from J; junction bases left unmatched: 12. CDR3 region: CATSDATSLEGDTQYF. The CDR3 DNA reads as TGTGCCACCAGTGACGCGACTAGCTTGGAAGGTGATACGCAGTATTTT.

The chain uses TRBV7-6 and TRBJ2-3, with no clear D. Trimming took off 3 bases at V and 5 bases at J, with 12 bases between the two ends. Germline loops: CDR1 SGHVS, CDR2 FNYEAQ. The CDR3 loop spans 14 amino acids. The CDR3, as DNA: TGTGCCAGCAGCTTGGCCCAGTATGTAGATACGCAGTATTTT. Its protein product is CASSLAQYVDTQYF. Looking up the rest from reference TRBV7-6 and TRBJ2-3 gives the full variable domain: GAGVSQSPRYKVTKRGQDVALRCDPISGHVSLYWYRQALGQGPEFLTYFNYEAQQDKSGLPNDRFSAERPEGSISTLTIQRTEQRDSAMYRCASSLAQYVDTQYFGPGTRLTVL.

The sample holds a few counts of this clonotype. This chain connects TRBV7-2 to TRBJ2-7; a weak D match, TRBD2 (5 bases). This CDR3 contains 13 residues. Trimming shortened V by 3 bases and J by 7 bases, and 13 bases separated the two germline ends. CDR1 is SGHTA, CDR2 FQGNSA, per germline. The CDR3 region has the DNA TGTGCCAGCAGCTTCTCGGGAACGGGGGAGCAGTACTTC. Protein product: CASSFSGTGEQYF.

This chain joins TRBV6-2 or TRBV6-3 and TRBJ2-1; 11 positions match TRBD2. This CDR3 contains 14 residues. Looked up from germline, CDR1 is MNHEY and CDR2 is SVGEGT. The V segment lost 7 bases and the J segment 8 bases; nucleotides outside the gene matches: 7. CDR3 loop: CASITSGGNYEQFF. CDR3 sequence (DNA): TGTGCCAGCATCACTAGCGGGGGAAATTATGAGCAGTTCTTC.

In this sample, this clonotype turned up a few times. V usage is TRBV11-2 and J usage is TRBJ2-1; unclear D gene. The CDR3 is 13 amino acids. Trimming cost V 1 base and J 7 bases, with 8 bases left between them. CDR1 and CDR2 from the germline V gene are SGHAT and FQNNGV. CDR3 in amino acids: CASSLGVRNEQFF. CDR3 nucleotides: TGTGCCAGCAGCTTAGGCGTCAGGAATGAGCAGTTCTTC. Full variable domain (outside the CDR3, taken from reference TRBV11-2 and TRBJ2-1): EAGVAQSPRYKIIEKRQSVAFWCNPISGHATLYWYQQILGQGPKLLIQFQNNGVVDDSQLPKDRFSAERLKGVDSTLKIQPAKLEDSAVYLCASSLGVRNEQFFGPGTRLTVL.

Many counts were recorded for this clonotype. The chain combines TRBV6-1 with TRBJ2-1; no definite D call. The germline V and J ends were trimmed by 6 bases and 8 bases, with 14 bases remaining between them. The germline CDR1 and CDR2 sequences are MNHNS and SASEGT. The CDR3 loop spans 13 amino acids. This CDR3 is CASSDIDSDEQFF. CDR3 nucleotide sequence: TGTGCCAGCAGCGATATCGACTCGGATGAGCAGTTCTTC.

V usage is TRBV5-1 and J usage is TRBJ1-2; possibly TRBD1 for D (5 bases). The CDR3 loop spans 15 amino acids. V lost 0 bases to trimming and J lost 2 bases, with 11 bases between them. Germline V gives CDR1 SGHRS, CDR2 YFSETQ. The CDR3 coding sequence is TGCGCCAGCAGCTTGGCCCAGGGATTAAACTATGGCTACACCTTC. Protein sequence: CASSLAQGLNYGYTF.

This CDR3 is CASSLTGREPQHF. As DNA, the CDR3 is TGTGCCAGCAGCTTGACAGGGAGGGAGCCCCAGCATTTT. The V call is TRBV7-2, the J call TRBJ1-5, with 7 nucleotides matching TRBD1. CDR1 and CDR2 (germline): SGHTA, FQGNSA. There are 13 residues in the CDR3. Trimming took 3 bases from V and 8 from J; bases not matched to a gene: 4.

This chain links TRBV2 with TRBJ1-2, with D unresolved. The CDR3 runs to 14 residues. Germline V gene sequence: CDR1 SNHLY, CDR2 FYNNEI. The ends were cut back, 1 base at V and 3 bases at J, with 9 bases in the middle. The CDR3 spells CASSEDTEYYGYTF. The CDR3 DNA reads TGTGCCAGCAGTGAAGACACGGAATACTATGGCTACACCTTC.

The chain recombines TRBV7-6 with TRBJ1-5; TRBD1 matches 8 bases. This CDR3 contains 17 residues. Germline CDR1 reads SGHVS; CDR2 reads FNYEAQ. The V gene end was trimmed by 1 base and the J gene end by 3 bases; junction bases not matched to a gene: 8. CDR3 sequence reads: CASSLDPWTGINQPQHF. The CDR3 DNA is TGTGCCAGCAGCTTAGACCCCTGGACAGGGATCAATCAGCCCCAGCATTTT. The full variable domain, its missing parts supplied by reference TRBV7-6 and TRBJ1-5, is GAGVSQSPRYKVTKRGQDVALRCDPISGHVSLYWYRQALGQGPEFLTYFNYEAQQDKSGLPNDRFSAERPEGSISTLTIQRTEQRDSAMYRCASSLDPWTGINQPQHFGDGTRLSIL.

This clonotype came up once. The chain employs TRBV7-2 and TRBJ2-7; D may be TRBD2 (7 bases). The germline gives CDR1 SGHTA, CDR2 FQGNSA. V was clipped by 3 bases and J by 3 bases, with 15 bases between them. The CDR3 runs to 15 residues. CDR3 sequence (DNA): TGTGCCAGCAGCTTTACGGGGGGCAGTGGCTACGAGCAGTACTTC. It specifies CASSFTGGSGYEQYF.

This clonotype occurred a few times. J is TRBJ2-5 and V is TRBV12-3 or TRBV12-4, with a tentative D call TRBD2 (6 bases). V was shortened by 5 bases and J by 4 bases, with 20 bases between the two germline ends. The CDR3 contains 16 residues. CDR3 protein: CASSATGRGRGETQYF. CDR3 nucleotides: TGTGCCAGCAGTGCGACGGGGCGGGGCCGAGGAGAGACCCAGTACTTC.

CDR3: CASNVQGAHYGYTF. DNA for the CDR3: TGTGCCAGCAACGTACAGGGGGCGCACTATGGCTACACCTTC. This chain links TRBV7-9 with TRBJ1-2; 9 nucleotides match TRBD1. CDR3 size: 14 residues. CDR1 is SEHNR, CDR2 FQNEAQ, per germline (reference sequence). The ends lost 7 bases at V and 3 bases at J; junction bases unmatched: 6.

The V gene is TRBV7-4, the J gene TRBJ2-1; possible D gene TRBD2, 5 bases. V lost 2 bases and J lost 4, with 9 bases in between. Germline V gene lookup returns CDR1 SGHVT and CDR2 SQSDAQ. The CDR3 sequence is 14 residues long. The CDR3 DNA reads TGTGCCAGCAGCTTAATGAGGGTTTACAATGAGCAGTTCTTC. Protein sequence: CASSLMRVYNEQFF.

The chain combines TRBV7-8 with TRBJ2-7, with D perhaps matching TRBD2 (7 bases). The CDR3 has 15 residues. V was pared by 2 bases and J by 0 bases, with 11 bases between. The germline gives CDR1 SGHVS, CDR2 FQNEAQ. The CDR3, as DNA: TGTGCCAGCAGCTTACGGGGGGCCGGCTCCTACGAGCAGTACTTC. This encodes CASSLRGAGSYEQYF.

The sample holds a few counts of this clonotype. V and J are TRBV7-2 and TRBJ1-4, with 9 positions matching TRBD1. The germline V gene encodes CDR1 SGHTA and CDR2 FQGNSA. V gave up 5 bases and J gave up 8 bases; unmatched junction bases: 9. The CDR3 totals 15 residues. CDR3 nucleotide sequence: TGTGCCAGCAGCAAACAGGGGGCTCTTTTGGAAAAACTGTTTTTT. It codes for CASSKQGALLEKLFF.

This clonotype turned up a few times. V and J are TRBV7-6 and TRBJ1-5; TRBD1 might be the D (6 bases). This CDR3 has 16 amino acids. Germline CDR1 is SGHVS and CDR2 is FNYEAQ. Trimming removed 5 bases from V and 4 bases from J, with 18 bases in between. Here the CDR3 DNA reads TGTGCCAGCAGCCTAGGAGGGGGAAGGTATAATCAGCCCCAGCATTTT. This translates into CASSLGGGRYNQPQHF.

This clonotype has more than one count but fewer than ten. This chain uses TRBV29-1 with TRBJ2-1; TRBD1 agrees at 10 bases. After removal of 5 bases from V and 4 bases from J, the junction contained 8 bases not matched to a gene. CDR3 length equals 15 residues. Looked up from germline, CDR1 is SQVTM and CDR2 is ANQGSEA. The CDR3 DNA reads TGCAGCGTTAGCCTGGGACAGGGGCCATACAATGAGCAGTTCTTC. Translating gives CSVSLGQGPYNEQFF.

The rearrangement uses TRBV27 and TRBJ2-7; 8 nucleotides agree with TRBD1. The V gene's germline CDR1 is MNHEY and CDR2 SMNVEV (reference sequence). The CDR3 sequence is 15 residues long. The ends lost 2 bases at V and 6 bases at J; junction bases unmatched: 9. In DNA, the CDR3 is TGTGCCAGCAGTTTAACCGGGACAGGCGCCGGCGAGCAGTACTTC. This codes for CASSLTGTGAGEQYF.

In this sample, this clonotype turned up many times. This chain connects TRBV29-1 to TRBJ2-5; 8 positions match TRBD2. V lost 8 bases to trimming and J lost 4 bases; unmatched junction nucleotides: 12. The V gene's germline CDR1 is SQVTM and CDR2 ANQGSEA. This CDR3 has 14 amino acids. Here the CDR3 reads CSSRGGTGGETQYF. CDR3 DNA sequence: TGCAGCTCACGGGGGGGCACGGGTGGAGAGACCCAGTACTTC.